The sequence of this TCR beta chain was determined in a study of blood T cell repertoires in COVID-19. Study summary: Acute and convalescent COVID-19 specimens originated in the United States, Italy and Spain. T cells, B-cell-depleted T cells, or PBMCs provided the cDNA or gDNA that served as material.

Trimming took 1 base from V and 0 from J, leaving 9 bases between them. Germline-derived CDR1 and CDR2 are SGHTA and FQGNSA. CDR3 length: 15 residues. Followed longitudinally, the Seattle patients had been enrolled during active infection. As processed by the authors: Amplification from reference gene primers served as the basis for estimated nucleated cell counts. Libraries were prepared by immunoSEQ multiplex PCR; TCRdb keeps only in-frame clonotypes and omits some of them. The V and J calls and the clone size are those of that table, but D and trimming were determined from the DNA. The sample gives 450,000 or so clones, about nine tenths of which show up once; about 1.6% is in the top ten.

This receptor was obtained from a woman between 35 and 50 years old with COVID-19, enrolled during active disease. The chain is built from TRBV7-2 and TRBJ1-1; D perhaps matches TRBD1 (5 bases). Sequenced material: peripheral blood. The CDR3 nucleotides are TGTGCCAGCAGCTTAGTCGGGGGGTTGAACACTGAAGCTTTCTTT. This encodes CASSLVGGLNTEAFF.